The entry below describes one T cell receptor (beta chain). Its cognate antigen is unknown. The data belong to a study of T cell repertoires in cytomegalovirus infection. Turning to the study itself: In public TCR beta signatures, there were indications of both CMV infection and matching HLA type. Study-level results: Ex vivo, HLA-C-restricted CMV-specific TCR beta clonotypes prevailed over the rest of the response.

Each CDR3 protein is one row after TCRdb ran MiXCR on the reads. The sample shows just over 300,000 distinct CDR3 sequences, under 20% of them seen only once. Deletions cut 3 bases from V and 0 bases from J, with 9 bases between. The length of the CDR3 is 15 residues. Sequencing was carried out using PBMCs. The TCR comes from a human donor in good health (CMV status not recorded). Some clones in this sample may be carry-over from other donors' samples. The chain is built from TRBV12-3 or TRBV12-4 and TRBJ1-5; D call uncertain. The DNA of the CDR3 is TGTGCCAGCAGTTTGGGTCAGATTAGCAATCAGCCCCAGCATTTT. The encoded protein is CASSLGQISNQPQHF.